The entry below gives a single T cell receptor (beta chain) sequence along with its context. Its specificity is not known. These data originate in a study of graft-versus-host responses after intestinal transplantation. Study as a whole: Induction with anti-thymocyte globulin, then tacrolimus and steroids for 2 to 3 years, was given to all recipients.

V was pared by 3 bases and J by 4 bases, with 10 bases between. Looked up from germline, CDR1 is SGHDT and CDR2 is YYEEEE. The CDR3 totals 14 residues. General study points: There were GvH clones found in recipient marrow, and some of them appeared first in ileum or blood. An association linked early post-transplant HvG declines with peak circulating GvH clone levels. Allografts of one patient group, those with graft-donor T cell macrochimerism, had high graft-versus-host to host-versus-graft clonal ratios.

Sequenced by immunoSEQ multiplex PCR; TCRdb stores in-frame clones only, minus some. The sample yields 45,000 to 50,000 clones, around 90% seen once. The sample consisted of unstimulated CD4+ T cells sorted from spleen or lymph node cells, taken before transplant. The receptor was derived from a human donor who was the organ donor for an intestinal transplant. The chain links TRBV5-6 to TRBJ2-2; no firm D call. CDR3 DNA: TGTGCCAGCAGCTCGGGCTTTTTCACCGGGGAGCTGTTTTTT. Translation: CASSSGFFTGELFF. Drawing the rest from reference TRBV5-6 and TRBJ2-2, the complete variable domain is DAGVTQSPTHLIKTRGQQVTLRCSPKSGHDTVSWYQQALGQGPQFIFQYYEEEERQRGNFPDRFSGHQFPNYSSELNVNALLLGDSALYLCASSSGFFTGELFFGEGSRLTVL.